One sample yielded the 26 T cell receptor beta chains listed below, sequenced in a study of identical twins. TCRdb re-called the 5' RACE reads with MiXCR, one entry per CDR3 protein. This sample yields some 630,000 distinct CDR3 sequences, of which just over 7% are seen a single time; 1.6% belongs to the top ten. These data were likewise used in another study, on yellow fever vaccine responses in identical twins.

The sequenced sample was PBMCs. The source of these receptors is a woman under 30 in good health.

At least ten counts were recorded for this clonotype. This rearrangement joins TRBV25-1 to TRBJ2-3; no definite D call. V was shortened by 4 bases and J by 2 bases, with 10 bases between the two germline ends. This CDR3 comprises 14 residues. Germline V CDR1 and CDR2: MGHDK, SYGVNS. CDR3 nucleotides: TGTGCCAGCAGTGCCGGACGGTCCACAGATACGCAGTATTTT. Translated: CASSAGRSTDTQYF.

This clonotype was recorded many times. V usage is TRBV12-5 and J usage is TRBJ2-1, with TRBD2 identical over 9 bases. CDR1 LGHNT and CDR2 FRNRAP come from the germline V gene. V lost 5 bases to trimming and J lost 2 bases; unmatched junction nucleotides: 7. There are 16 residues in the CDR3. CDR3 nucleotide sequence: TGTGCTAGTGGTCCCCAAGCTAGCGGGACCTACAATGAGCAGTTCTTC. Encoded protein: CASGPQASGTYNEQFF.

The chain is built from TRBV18 and TRBJ2-7, with 9 bases lining up with TRBD2. Germline CDR1 and CDR2: KGHSH and LQKENI. Trimming removed 0 bases from V and 1 base from J; junction bases left unmatched: 7. The CDR3 is 17 amino acids. The CDR3 here is CASSPPWASGDSYEQYF. CDR3 coding DNA: TGTGCCAGCTCACCACCTTGGGCTAGCGGGGATTCCTACGAGCAGTACTTC.

There are a few counts of this clonotype. The V gene is TRBV7-7, the J gene TRBJ2-1; the match to TRBD2 covers 15 bases. Per the germline V gene, CDR1 is SSHAT and CDR2 is FNYEAQ (reference sequence). This CDR3 is 16 amino acids long. Unmatched junction bases numbered 7, after V lost 5 bases and J lost 8 bases. CDR3 coding DNA: TGTGCCAGCAGCCCCAGGACTAGCGGGAGGGCCGATGAGCAGTTCTTC. Amino acids: CASSPRTSGRADEQFF.

The chain carries TRBV6-5 and TRBJ2-3, with 7 bases fitting TRBD2. Losses at the gene ends were 2 bases for V and 2 bases for J; bases not matched to a gene: 10. Germline CDR1 is MNHEY and CDR2 is SVGAGI. The CDR3 is 17 amino acids. The CDR3 spells CASSYELPSGATDTQYF. As DNA, the CDR3 is TGTGCCAGCAGTTACGAGTTACCCAGCGGGGCCACAGATACGCAGTATTTT.

This clonotype was seen more than once but under ten times. The rearrangement uses TRBV10-3 and TRBJ2-7, with 11 bases fitting TRBD1. Germline V CDR1 and CDR2: ENHRY, SYGVKD. This CDR3 is built from 14 residues. The V segment lost 2 bases and the J segment 5 bases; nucleotides outside the gene matches: 2. Here the CDR3 DNA reads TGTGCCATCAGTGAGGGACAGGGGGCGGACGAGCAGTACGTC. It yields the protein CAISEGQGADEQYV.

The table lists this clonotype with many counts. V usage is TRBV7-2 and J usage is TRBJ2-3; 7 nucleotides line up with TRBD2. The junction had 7 bases not matched to a gene; V was cut back by 1 base and J by 3 bases. The CDR3 consists of 16 residues. Germline values: CDR1 SGHTA, CDR2 FQGNSA. The CDR3 DNA is TGTGCCAGCAGCTTAGTTGCGGGAGAAGTGACAGATACGCAGTATTTT. Protein sequence: CASSLVAGEVTDTQYF.

J is TRBJ2-3 and V is TRBV11-3, with 14 positions matching TRBD2. V shed 5 bases, J shed 2 bases, and the junction held 6 bases outside the gene matches. Germline V gives CDR1 SGHNT, CDR2 YENEEA. The CDR3 is made up of 17 amino acids. The CDR3: CASSPGLAGGNTDTQYF. The CDR3 nucleotides are TGTGCCAGCAGCCCCGGACTAGCGGGGGGCAACACAGATACGCAGTATTTT.

This clonotype was observed at least ten times. The rearrangement uses TRBV4-1 and TRBJ2-3, with D unresolved. This CDR3 is 13 amino acids long. V was shortened by 1 base and J by 5 bases, with 7 bases between the two germline ends. Germline-derived CDR1 and CDR2 are MGHRA and YSYEKL. CDR3 coding DNA: TGCGCCAGCAGCCAAGGGTTGTTAGATACGCAGTATTTT. Its translation is CASSQGLLDTQYF.

This clonotype was recorded a few times. The V and J genes are TRBV10-3 and TRBJ1-1; possible D gene TRBD1, 6 bases. The CDR3 is 14 amino acids. Germline V gene sequence: CDR1 ENHRY, CDR2 SYGVKD. Trimming shortened V by 8 bases and J by 6 bases, and 19 bases separated the two germline ends. For the CDR3, the DNA is TGTGCCATCTCACGCCTTCAGGGGAGTTCTGAAGCTTTCTTT. As protein: CAISRLQGSSEAFF.

There are many counts of this clonotype. This sequence joins TRBV2 and TRBJ2-2; possible D gene TRBD2, 6 bases. This CDR3 contains 14 residues. The germline V gene encodes CDR1 SNHLY and CDR2 FYNNEI. The V and J ends lost 9 bases and 0 bases respectively, with 11 bases between them. The CDR3 loop is CARAASANTGELFF. CDR3 in DNA: TGTGCCAGGGCGGCTAGCGCGAACACCGGGGAGCTGTTTTTT.

This clonotype showed up just a few times. This chain links TRBV7-9 with TRBJ2-3; D is ambiguous. The V and J ends lost 10 bases and 9 bases respectively, with 23 bases between them. Germline V gives CDR1 SEHNR, CDR2 FQNEAQ (reference sequence). The length of the CDR3 is 14 residues. CDR3 nucleotide sequence: TGTGCCACGACCGCGCAAGGGAAGACCAGGACGCAGTATTTT. It specifies CATTAQGKTRTQYF.

The chain couples TRBV4-1 to TRBJ1-5; 7 nucleotides line up with TRBD1. The V segment lost 0 bases and the J segment 2 bases; nucleotides outside the gene matches: 7. There are 17 residues in the CDR3. Per germline, CDR1 MGHRA and CDR2 YSYEKL. The CDR3, as DNA: TGCGCCAGCAGCCAAGATGAGGGCCAGGGGGGCAATCAGCCCCAGCATTTT. It codes for CASSQDEGQGGNQPQHF.

The V gene is TRBV18, the J gene TRBJ1-5; tentatively, D is TRBD1 (5 bases). Germline CDR1 KGHSH, CDR2 LQKENI. CDR3 length: 16 residues. V lost 6 bases and J 7 bases, leaving 22 bases between the germline ends. The CDR3 bases are TGTGCCAGCTCGCGCGGTTCGGGGAGCCCAGGGCAGCCCCAGCATTTT. Translating gives CASSRGSGSPGQPQHF.

The chain combines TRBV12-3 or TRBV12-4 with TRBJ2-2, with TRBD1 matching over 8 bases. The J segment lost 6 bases and the V segment lost 4 bases, leaving 13 bases of the junction unmatched. The CDR3 is 17 residues long. CDR3: CASSWRQGASFPGELFF. DNA for the CDR3: TGTGCCAGCAGTTGGCGGCAGGGGGCGAGTTTCCCCGGGGAGCTGTTTTTT.

In its sample, this clonotype was seen a few times. This chain joins TRBV29-1 and TRBJ2-1, with TRBD2 identical over 11 bases. Germline trimming cut 6 bases from V and 5 bases from J; bases unmatched to any gene: 9. The CDR3 runs 15 residues. The V gene's germline CDR1 is SQVTM and CDR2 ANQGSEA. CDR3 sequence reads: CSVPKPGLADNEQFF. The CDR3 nucleotides are TGCAGCGTCCCAAAACCGGGACTAGCGGACAATGAGCAGTTCTTC.

This clonotype was recorded once. V is TRBV3-1 and J is TRBJ2-5; 8 nucleotides align to TRBD2. Germline lookup yields CDR1 LGHDT and CDR2 YNNKEL (reference sequence). The CDR3 sequence is 15 residues long. V lost 0 bases, J lost 4 bases, and 4 bases stayed unmatched. The CDR3, as DNA: TGTGCCAGCAGCCAAGATTCCCTAGCGGGAGAGACCCAGTACTTC. Amino acids: CASSQDSLAGETQYF.

V is TRBV20-1 and J is TRBJ2-1, with 10 bases matching TRBD1. V gave up 4 bases and J gave up 8 bases; unmatched junction bases: 8. Germline V gene lookup returns CDR1 DFQATT and CDR2 SNEGSKA (reference sequence). CDR3 size: 14 residues. The CDR3 region has the DNA TGCAGTGCTAAAGGGACAGGGGTTTCGGATGAGCAGTTCTTC. Residues: CSAKGTGVSDEQFF.

V and J are TRBV3-1 and TRBJ1-1, with D uncertain. The V end lost 4 bases, the J end lost 7 bases, and 7 bases lay between the germline ends. Germline-derived CDR1 and CDR2 are LGHDT and YNNKEL (reference sequence). The CDR3 sequence is 11 residues long. The CDR3 DNA is TGTGCCAGCAGCCGAACTAATGAAGCTTTCTTT. Its protein product is CASSRTNEAFF.

The V gene is TRBV2, the J gene TRBJ2-5; D not certain. The germline CDR1 and CDR2 sequences are SNHLY and FYNNEI. There are 12 residues in the CDR3. The V end lost 4 bases, the J end lost 4 bases, and 7 bases lay between the germline ends. CDR3 loop: CASSGDIETQYF. Here the CDR3 DNA reads TGTGCCAGCAGTGGAGACATAGAGACCCAGTACTTC.

This clonotype was found a few times. This sequence joins TRBV6-1 and TRBJ1-6; 7 positions agree with TRBD1. CDR1 and CDR2 from the germline V gene are MNHNS and SASEGT. This CDR3 spans 12 amino acids. V was pared by 8 bases and J by 8 bases, with 3 bases of the junction left unmatched. In DNA form, the CDR3 reads TGTGCCAGCCGGGACAGATATTCACCCCTCCACTTT. It yields the protein CASRDRYSPLHF.

The chain links TRBV6-1 to TRBJ1-5; possible D gene TRBD1, 5 bases. The CDR3 spans 13 residues. V was shortened by 7 bases and J by 2 bases, with 9 bases between the two germline ends. Germline CDR1 and CDR2: MNHNS and SASEGT. The CDR3 loop reads CASTGMGNQPQHF. The CDR3 DNA is TGTGCCAGCACAGGGATGGGCAATCAGCCCCAGCATTTT.

This clonotype was observed a handful of times. V usage is TRBV5-5 and J usage is TRBJ1-1; tentatively, D is TRBD1 (5 bases). Germline V CDR1 and CDR2: SGHKS, YYEKEE (reference sequence). Deletions cut 1 base from V and 7 bases from J, with 11 bases between. The CDR3 totals 13 residues. The CDR3 here is CASSLSGPFEAFF. For the CDR3, the DNA is TGTGCCAGCAGCTTGTCGGGACCGTTTGAAGCTTTCTTT. Full variable domain (rest looked up from reference TRBV5-5 and TRBJ1-1): DAGVTQSPTHLIKTRGQQVTLRCSPISGHKSVSWYQQVLGQGPQFIFQYYEKEERGRGNFPDRFSARQFPNYSSELNVNALLLGDSALYLCASSLSGPFEAFFGQGTRLTVV.

This CDR3 is CASSPYMSTNEKLFF. In DNA form, the CDR3 reads TGTGCCAGCAGTCCGTACATGTCAACTAATGAAAAACTGTTTTTT. The chain has TRBV27 and TRBJ1-4, with unresolved D. CDR3 length: 15 residues. From germline, CDR1 is MNHEY and CDR2 SMNVEV (reference sequence). V was cut by 5 bases and J by 0 bases, with 10 bases left in between. The full variable domain, in which reference TRBV27 and TRBJ1-4 provide the parts outside the CDR3, is EAQVTQNPRYLITVTGKKLTVTCSQNMNHEYMSWYRQDPGLGLRQIYYSMNVEVTDKGDVPEGYKVSRKEKRNFPLILESPSPNQTSLYFCASSPYMSTNEKLFFGSGTQLSVL.

This clonotype appeared a few times. A junction boundary mismatches the germline segment, possibly from a read error. The chain carries TRBV12-3 or TRBV12-4 and TRBJ2-1; no definite D call. The CDR3 covers 16 residues. CDR3 DNA: TGTGCCAGCAGCTTAGATGGGGTTAGCTCCTACAATGAGCAGTTCTTC. Translation: CASSLDGVSSYNEQFF.

This clonotype was detected ten times or more. The chain couples TRBV7-2 to TRBJ2-1; 8 bases line up with TRBD1. Germline trimming cut 5 bases from V and 6 bases from J; bases unmatched to any gene: 12. There are 16 residues in the CDR3. The V gene's germline CDR1 is SGHTA and CDR2 FQGNSA. This CDR3 reads CASSMGGRGPFNEQFF. For the CDR3, the DNA is TGTGCCAGCAGCATGGGGGGCAGGGGGCCTTTCAATGAGCAGTTCTTC.